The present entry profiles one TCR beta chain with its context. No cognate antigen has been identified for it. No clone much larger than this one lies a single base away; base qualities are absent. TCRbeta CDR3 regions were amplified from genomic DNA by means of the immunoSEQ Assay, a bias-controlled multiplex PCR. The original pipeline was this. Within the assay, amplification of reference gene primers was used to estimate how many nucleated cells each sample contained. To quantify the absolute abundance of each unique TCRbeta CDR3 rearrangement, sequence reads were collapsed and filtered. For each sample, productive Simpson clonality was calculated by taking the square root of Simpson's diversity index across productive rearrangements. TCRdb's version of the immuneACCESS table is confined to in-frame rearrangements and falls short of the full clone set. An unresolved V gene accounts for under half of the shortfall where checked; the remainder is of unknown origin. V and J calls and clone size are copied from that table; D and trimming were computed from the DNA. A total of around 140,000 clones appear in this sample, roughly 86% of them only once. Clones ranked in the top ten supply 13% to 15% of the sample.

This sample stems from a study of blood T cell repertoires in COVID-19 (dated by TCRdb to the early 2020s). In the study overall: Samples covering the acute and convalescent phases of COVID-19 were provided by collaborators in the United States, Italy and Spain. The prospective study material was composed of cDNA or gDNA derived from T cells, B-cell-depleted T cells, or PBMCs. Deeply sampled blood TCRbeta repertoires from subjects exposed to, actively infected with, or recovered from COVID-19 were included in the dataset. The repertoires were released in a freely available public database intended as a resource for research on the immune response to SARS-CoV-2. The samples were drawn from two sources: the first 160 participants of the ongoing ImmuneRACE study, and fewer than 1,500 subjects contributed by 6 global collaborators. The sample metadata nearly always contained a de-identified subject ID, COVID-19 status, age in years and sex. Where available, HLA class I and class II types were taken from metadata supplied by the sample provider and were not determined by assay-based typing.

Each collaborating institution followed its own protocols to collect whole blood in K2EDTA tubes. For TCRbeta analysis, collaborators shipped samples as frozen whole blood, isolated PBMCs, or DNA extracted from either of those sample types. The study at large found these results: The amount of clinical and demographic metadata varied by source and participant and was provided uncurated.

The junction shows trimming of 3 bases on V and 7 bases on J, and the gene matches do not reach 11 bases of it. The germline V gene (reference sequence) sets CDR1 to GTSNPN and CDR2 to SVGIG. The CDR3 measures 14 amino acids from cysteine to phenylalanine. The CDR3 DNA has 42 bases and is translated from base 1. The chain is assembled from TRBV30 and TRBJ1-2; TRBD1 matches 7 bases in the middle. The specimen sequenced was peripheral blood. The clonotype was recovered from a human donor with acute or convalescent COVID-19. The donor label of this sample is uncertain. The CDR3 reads CAWRGQKTTVGYTF. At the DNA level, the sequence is TGTGCCTGGAGGGGACAGAAAACTACGGTTGGCTACACCTTC.